The present T cell receptor beta chain was sequenced within a study of identical twins. Findings and limits, study-wide: Rather than following the same donors, the conclusions depended on cross-sectional statistical analysis. Among monozygotic twins, out-of-frame TCR alpha sharing exceeded what models predicted. There is a chance that invariant MAIT and iNKT cells partially muddied zero-insertion analyses.

Germline loops: CDR1 DFQATT, CDR2 SNEGSKA (reference sequence). The V segment lost 6 bases and the J segment 4 bases; nucleotides outside the gene matches: 9. This CDR3 has 15 residues. cDNA molecules carried unique molecular identifiers, and template switching added a universal primer site. Each CDR3 protein gets one entry after TCRdb re-called the 5' RACE reads with MiXCR. Of around 1.7 million distinct CDR3 sequences in the sample, roughly 35% were seen once. For this clonotype: The antigen remains undetermined.

The receptor was derived from a newborn girl in good health. The sample consisted of cord blood. This chain joins TRBV20-1 and TRBJ2-3; 11 bases are a match to TRBD2. CDR3 nucleotides: TGCAGTGCCAAAGGCACTAGCGGGAGTCCAGATACGCAGTATTTT. This codes for CSAKGTSGSPDTQYF.